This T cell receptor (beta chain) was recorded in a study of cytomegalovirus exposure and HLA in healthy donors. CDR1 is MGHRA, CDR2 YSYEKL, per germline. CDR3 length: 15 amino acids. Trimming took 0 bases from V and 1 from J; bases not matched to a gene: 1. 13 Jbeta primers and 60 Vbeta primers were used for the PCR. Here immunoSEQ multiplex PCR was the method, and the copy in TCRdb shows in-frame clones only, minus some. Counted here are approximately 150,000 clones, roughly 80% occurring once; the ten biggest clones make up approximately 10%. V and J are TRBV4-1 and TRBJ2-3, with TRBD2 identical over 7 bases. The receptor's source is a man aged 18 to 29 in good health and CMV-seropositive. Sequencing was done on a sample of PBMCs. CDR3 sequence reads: CASSQEGGGTDTQYF. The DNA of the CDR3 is TGCGCCAGCAGCCAAGAGGGGGGGGGCACAGATACGCAGTATTTT.